This T cell receptor beta chain was retrieved from a study of T cells after yellow fever vaccination. Study summary: It was SMART-Seq v4 Ultra Low Input that prepared the fractions with low cell numbers. General study findings and limits: The booster saw the reappearance of most primary-vaccination clones (roughly 96% CD4, almost 90% CD8). Contamination by abundant bulk-population clonotypes could be present in FACS-sorted repertoires.

TCR cDNA, made by 5'RACE template switching, carried an added universal primer site and UMIs. TCRdb passed the 5' RACE reads through MiXCR, listing each CDR3 protein once. The data show a few hundred thousand distinct CDR3 sequences, around 16% seen once. Notes on this clonotype: Its target is not known.

The TCR comes from a man aged 18 to 30 who received the YFV17D yellow fever vaccine. Sequencing was performed on PBMCs, taken about 5 days after the first yellow fever vaccination.

This CDR3 reads CASSFEGETQYF. The DNA of the CDR3 is TGTGCCAGCAGTTTTGAGGGGGAGACCCAGTACTTC. V usage is TRBV12-3 or TRBV12-4 and J usage is TRBJ2-5; either TRBD1 or TRBD2 may fit D (5 bases each). Trimming left V 3 bases short and J 5 bases short, with 7 bases between. The CDR3 is 12 residues long.